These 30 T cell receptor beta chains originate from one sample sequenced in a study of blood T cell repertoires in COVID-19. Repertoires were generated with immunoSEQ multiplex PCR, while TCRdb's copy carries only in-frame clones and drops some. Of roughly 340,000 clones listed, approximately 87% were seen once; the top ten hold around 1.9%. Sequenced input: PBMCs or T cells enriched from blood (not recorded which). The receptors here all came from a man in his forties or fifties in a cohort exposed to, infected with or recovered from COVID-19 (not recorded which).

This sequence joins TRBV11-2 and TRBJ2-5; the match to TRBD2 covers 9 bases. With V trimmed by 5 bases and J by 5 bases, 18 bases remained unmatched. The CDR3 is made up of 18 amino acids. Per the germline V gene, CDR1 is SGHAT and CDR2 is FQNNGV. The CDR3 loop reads CASSPRASGIVGQETQYF. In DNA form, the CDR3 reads TGTGCCAGCAGCCCACGGGCTAGCGGGATTGTTGGGCAGGAGACCCAGTACTTC.

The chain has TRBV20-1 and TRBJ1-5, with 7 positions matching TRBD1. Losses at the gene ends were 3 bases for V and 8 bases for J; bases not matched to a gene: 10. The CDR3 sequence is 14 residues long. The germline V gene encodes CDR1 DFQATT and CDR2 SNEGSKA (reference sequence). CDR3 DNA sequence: TGCAGTGCTAGTAGGGGGCTGGTGACGGAGCCCCAGCATTTT. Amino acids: CSASRGLVTEPQHF.

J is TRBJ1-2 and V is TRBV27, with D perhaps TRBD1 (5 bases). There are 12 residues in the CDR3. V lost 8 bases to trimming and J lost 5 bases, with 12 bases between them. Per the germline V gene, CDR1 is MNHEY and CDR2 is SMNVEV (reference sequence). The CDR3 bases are TGTGCCAGCGGAGGGGTCGCGTATGGCTACACCTTC. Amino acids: CASGGVAYGYTF.

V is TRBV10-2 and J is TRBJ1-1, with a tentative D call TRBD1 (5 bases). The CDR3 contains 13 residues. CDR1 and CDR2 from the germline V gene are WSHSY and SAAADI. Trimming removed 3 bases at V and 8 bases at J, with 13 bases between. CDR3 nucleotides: TGCGCCAGCAGTGAATCAGGGTTTGGGGAAGCTTTCTTT. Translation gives CASSESGFGEAFF.

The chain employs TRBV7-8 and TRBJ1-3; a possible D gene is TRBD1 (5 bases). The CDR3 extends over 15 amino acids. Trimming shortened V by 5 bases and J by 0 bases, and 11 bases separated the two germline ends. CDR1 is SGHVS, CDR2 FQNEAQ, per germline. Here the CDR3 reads CASSQQVFSGNTIYF. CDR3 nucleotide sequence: TGTGCCAGCAGCCAACAGGTGTTCTCTGGAAACACCATATATTTT. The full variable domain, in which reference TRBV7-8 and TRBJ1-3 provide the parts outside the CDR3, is GAGVSQSPRYKVAKRGQDVALRCDPISGHVSLFWYQQALGQGPEFLTYFQNEAQLDKSGLPSDRFFAERPEGSVSTLKIQRTQQEDSAVYLCASSQQVFSGNTIYFGEGSWLTVV.

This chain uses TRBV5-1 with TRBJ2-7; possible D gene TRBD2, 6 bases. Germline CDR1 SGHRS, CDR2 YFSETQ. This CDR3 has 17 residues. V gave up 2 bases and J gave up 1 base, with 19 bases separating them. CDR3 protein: CASSFATPGTRSYEQYF. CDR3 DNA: TGCGCCAGCAGCTTTGCGACCCCCGGGACTCGGTCCTACGAGCAGTACTTC.

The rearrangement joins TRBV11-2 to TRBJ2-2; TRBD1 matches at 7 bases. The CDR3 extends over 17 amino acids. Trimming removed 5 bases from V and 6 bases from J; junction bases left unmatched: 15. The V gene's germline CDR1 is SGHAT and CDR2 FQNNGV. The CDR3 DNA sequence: TGTGCCAGCAGCCTCGGGACAGCCGTTATGTTTCCCGGGGAGCTGTTTTTT. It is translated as CASSLGTAVMFPGELFF.

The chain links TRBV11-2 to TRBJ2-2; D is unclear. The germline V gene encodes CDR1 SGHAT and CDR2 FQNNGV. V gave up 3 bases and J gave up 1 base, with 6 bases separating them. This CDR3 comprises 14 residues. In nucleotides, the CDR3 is TGTGCCAGCAGCTTTCGACAGAACACCGGGGAGCTGTTTTTT. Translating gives CASSFRQNTGELFF.

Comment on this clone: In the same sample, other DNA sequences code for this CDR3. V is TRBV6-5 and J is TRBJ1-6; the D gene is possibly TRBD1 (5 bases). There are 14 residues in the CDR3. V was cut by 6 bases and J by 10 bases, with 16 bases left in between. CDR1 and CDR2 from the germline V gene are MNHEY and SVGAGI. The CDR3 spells CASSPGRGRSPLHF. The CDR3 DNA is TGTGCCAGCAGCCCCGGGAGGGGTCGATCACCCCTCCACTTT.

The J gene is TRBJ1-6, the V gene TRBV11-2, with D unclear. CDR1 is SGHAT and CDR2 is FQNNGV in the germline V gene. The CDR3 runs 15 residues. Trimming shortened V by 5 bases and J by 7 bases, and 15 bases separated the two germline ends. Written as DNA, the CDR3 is TGTGCCAGCAGCGAACAACCGGGAAACAATTCACCCCTCCACTTT. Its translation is CASSEQPGNNSPLHF.

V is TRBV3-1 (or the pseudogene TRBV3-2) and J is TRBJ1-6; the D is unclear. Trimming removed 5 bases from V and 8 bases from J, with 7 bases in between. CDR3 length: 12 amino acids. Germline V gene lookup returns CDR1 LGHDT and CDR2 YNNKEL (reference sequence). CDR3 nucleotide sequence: TGTGCCAGCAGCTATCAGGATTCACCCCTCCACTTT. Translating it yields CASSYQDSPLHF.

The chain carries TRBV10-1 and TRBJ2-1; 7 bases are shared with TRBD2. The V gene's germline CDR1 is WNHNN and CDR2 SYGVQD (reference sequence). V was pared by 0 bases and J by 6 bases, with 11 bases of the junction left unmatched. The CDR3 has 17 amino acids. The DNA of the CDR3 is TGCGCCAGCAGTGAGTCGAAGAGCGGGAAATCGCTCAATGAGCAGTTCTTC. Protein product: CASSESKSGKSLNEQFF.

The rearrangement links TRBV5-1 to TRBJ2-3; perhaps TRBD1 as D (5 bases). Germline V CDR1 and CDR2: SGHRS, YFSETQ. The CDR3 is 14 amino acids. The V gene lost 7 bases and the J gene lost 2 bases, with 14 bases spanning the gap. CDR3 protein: CASRDLRATDTQYF. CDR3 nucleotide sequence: TGCGCCAGCCGAGACCTCAGGGCCACAGATACGCAGTATTTT.

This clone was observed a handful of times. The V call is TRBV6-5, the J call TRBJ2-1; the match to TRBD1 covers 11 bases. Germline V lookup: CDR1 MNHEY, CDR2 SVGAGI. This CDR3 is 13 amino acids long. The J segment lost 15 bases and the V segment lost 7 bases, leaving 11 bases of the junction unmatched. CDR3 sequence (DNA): TGTGCCAGCACCTCCTCCCCCGGGACAGGGGGGTTCTTC. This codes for CASTSSPGTGGFF.

The chain's CDR3 is CASSAGIDNEQFF. DNA for the CDR3: TGTGCCAGCAGTGCCGGGATCGACAATGAGCAGTTCTTC. The chain couples TRBV2 to TRBJ2-1; D might be TRBD2 (5 bases). This CDR3 has 13 amino acids. The germline V gene encodes CDR1 SNHLY and CDR2 FYNNEI. V lost 4 bases and J 5 bases, leaving 9 bases between the germline ends.

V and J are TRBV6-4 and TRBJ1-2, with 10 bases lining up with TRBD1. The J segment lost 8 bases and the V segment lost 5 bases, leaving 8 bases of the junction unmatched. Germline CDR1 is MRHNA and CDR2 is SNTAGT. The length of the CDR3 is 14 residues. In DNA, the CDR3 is TGTGCCAGCAGTTCAGGAGGGACAGGGGCCGGCTACACCTTC. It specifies CASSSGGTGAGYTF.

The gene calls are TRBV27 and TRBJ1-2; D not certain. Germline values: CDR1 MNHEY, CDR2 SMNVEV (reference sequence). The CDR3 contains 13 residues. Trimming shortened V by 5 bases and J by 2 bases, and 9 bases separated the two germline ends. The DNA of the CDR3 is TGTGCCAGCAGTCACAAAAAGAACTATGGCTACACCTTC. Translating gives CASSHKKNYGYTF.

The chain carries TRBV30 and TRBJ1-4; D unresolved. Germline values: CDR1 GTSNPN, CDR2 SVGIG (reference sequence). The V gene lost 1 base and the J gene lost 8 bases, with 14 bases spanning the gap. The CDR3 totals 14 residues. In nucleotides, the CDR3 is TGTGCCTGGAGTGAGTCAGGTCATGGGGAAAAACTGTTTTTT. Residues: CAWSESGHGEKLFF.

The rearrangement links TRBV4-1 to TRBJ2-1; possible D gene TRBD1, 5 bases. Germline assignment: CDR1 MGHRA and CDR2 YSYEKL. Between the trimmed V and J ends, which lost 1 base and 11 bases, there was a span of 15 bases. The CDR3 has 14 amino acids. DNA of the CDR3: TGCGCCAGCAGCCAAGTGGGGCTATTGGGAAAGCAGTTCTTC. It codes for CASSQVGLLGKQFF.

CDR3: CASSDRTSSYNEQFF. CDR3 coding DNA: TGTGCCAGCAGTGACAGGACAAGCTCCTACAATGAGCAGTTCTTC. This chain connects TRBV25-1 to TRBJ2-1; possibly TRBD1 for D (5 bases). Germline CDR1 is MGHDK and CDR2 is SYGVNS. CDR3 length: 15 residues. Trimming stripped 3 bases from V and 0 bases from J, with 9 bases between.

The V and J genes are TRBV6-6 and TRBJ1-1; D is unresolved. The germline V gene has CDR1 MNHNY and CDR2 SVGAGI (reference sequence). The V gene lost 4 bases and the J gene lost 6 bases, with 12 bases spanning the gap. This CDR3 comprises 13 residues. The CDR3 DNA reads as TGTGCCAGCAGTTTCCCCCAAACGGCTGAAGCTTTCTTT. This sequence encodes CASSFPQTAEAFF.

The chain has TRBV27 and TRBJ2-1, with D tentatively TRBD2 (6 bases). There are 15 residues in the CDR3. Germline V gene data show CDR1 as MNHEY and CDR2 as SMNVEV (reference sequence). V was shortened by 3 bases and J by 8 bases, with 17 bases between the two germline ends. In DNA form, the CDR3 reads TGTGCCAGCAGTTTCTCCCGGGAGACGGTCGATGAGCAGTTCTTC. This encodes CASSFSRETVDEQFF.

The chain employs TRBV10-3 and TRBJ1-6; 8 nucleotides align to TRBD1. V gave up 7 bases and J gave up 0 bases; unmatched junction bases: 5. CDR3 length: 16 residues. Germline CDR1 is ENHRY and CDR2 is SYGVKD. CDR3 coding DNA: TGTGCCATCAAAGGGGACAGGAGCTCCTATAATTCACCCCTCCACTTT. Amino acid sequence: CAIKGDRSSYNSPLHF.

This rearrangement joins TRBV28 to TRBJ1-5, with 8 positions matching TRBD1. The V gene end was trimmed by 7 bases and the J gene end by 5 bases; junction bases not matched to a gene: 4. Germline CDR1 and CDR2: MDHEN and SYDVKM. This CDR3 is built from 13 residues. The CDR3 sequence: CASKGTGYQPQHF. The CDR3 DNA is TGTGCCAGCAAGGGGACAGGATATCAGCCCCAGCATTTT. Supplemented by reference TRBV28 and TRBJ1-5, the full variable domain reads DVKVTQSSRYLVKRTGEKVFLECVQDMDHENMFWYRQDPGLGLRLIYFSYDVKMKEKGDIPEGYSVSREKKERFSLILESASTNQTSMYLCASKGTGYQPQHFGDGTRLSIL.

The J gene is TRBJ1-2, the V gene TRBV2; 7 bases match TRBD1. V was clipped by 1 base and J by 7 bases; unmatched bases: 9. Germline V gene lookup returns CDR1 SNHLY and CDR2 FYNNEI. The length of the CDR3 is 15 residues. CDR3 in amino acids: CASSEVWQGDGGYTF. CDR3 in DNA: TGTGCCAGCAGTGAAGTATGGCAGGGGGATGGTGGCTACACCTTC.

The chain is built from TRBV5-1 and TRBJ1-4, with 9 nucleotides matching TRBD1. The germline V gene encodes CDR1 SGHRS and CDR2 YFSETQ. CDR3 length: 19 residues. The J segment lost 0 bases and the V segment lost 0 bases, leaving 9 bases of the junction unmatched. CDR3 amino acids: CASSLAPGQGGATNEKLFF. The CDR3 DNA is TGCGCCAGCAGCTTGGCCCCGGGACAGGGAGGGGCAACTAATGAAAAACTGTTTTTT.

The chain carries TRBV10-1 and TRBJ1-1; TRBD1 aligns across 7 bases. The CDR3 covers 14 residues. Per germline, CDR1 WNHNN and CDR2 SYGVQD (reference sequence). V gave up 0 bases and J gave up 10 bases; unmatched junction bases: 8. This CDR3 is CASSESGTDGSAFF. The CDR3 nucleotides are TGCGCCAGCAGTGAGTCCGGGACAGACGGTTCAGCTTTCTTT.

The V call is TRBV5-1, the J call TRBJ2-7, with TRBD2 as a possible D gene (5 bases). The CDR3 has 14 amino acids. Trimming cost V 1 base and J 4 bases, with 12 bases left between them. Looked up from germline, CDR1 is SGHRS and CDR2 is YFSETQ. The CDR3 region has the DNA TGCGCCAGCAGCTTGTTTCAGCGGAGTTACGAGCAGTACTTC. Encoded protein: CASSLFQRSYEQYF.

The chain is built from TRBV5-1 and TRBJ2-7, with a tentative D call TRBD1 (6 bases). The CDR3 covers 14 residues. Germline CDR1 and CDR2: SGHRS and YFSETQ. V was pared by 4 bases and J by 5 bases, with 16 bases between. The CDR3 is CASSKGQSVDEQYF. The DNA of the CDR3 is TGCGCCAGCAGCAAAGGACAGTCTGTCGACGAGCAGTACTTC. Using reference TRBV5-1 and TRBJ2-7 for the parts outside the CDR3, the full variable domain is KAGVTQTPRYLIKTRGQQVTLSCSPISGHRSVSWYQQTPGQGLQFLFEYFSETQRNKGNFPGRFSGRQFSNSRSEMNVSTLELGDSALYLCASSKGQSVDEQYFGPGTRLTVT.

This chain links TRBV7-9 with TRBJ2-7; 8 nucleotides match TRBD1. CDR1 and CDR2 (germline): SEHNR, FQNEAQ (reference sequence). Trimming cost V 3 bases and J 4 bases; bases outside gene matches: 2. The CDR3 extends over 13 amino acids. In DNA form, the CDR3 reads TGTGCCAGCAGCTTGGGACAGGTGTACGAGCAGTACTTC. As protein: CASSLGQVYEQYF.